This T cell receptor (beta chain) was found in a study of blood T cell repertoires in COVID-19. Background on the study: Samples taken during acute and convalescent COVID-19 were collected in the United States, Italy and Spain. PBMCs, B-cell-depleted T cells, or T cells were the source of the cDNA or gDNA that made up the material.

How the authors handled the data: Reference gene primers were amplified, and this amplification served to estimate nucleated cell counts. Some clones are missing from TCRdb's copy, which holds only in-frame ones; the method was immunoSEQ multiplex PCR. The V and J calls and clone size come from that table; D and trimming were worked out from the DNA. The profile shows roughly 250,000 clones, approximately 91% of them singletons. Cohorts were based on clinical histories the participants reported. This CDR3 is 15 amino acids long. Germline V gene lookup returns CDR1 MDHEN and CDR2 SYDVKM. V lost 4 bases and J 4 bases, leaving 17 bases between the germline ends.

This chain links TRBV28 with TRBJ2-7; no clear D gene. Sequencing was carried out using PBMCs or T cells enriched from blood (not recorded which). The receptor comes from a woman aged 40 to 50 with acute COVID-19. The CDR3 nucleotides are TGTGCCAGCAGTTCCTCCGTCCTGTTCCCTTACGAGCAGTACTTC. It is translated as CASSSSVLFPYEQYF.